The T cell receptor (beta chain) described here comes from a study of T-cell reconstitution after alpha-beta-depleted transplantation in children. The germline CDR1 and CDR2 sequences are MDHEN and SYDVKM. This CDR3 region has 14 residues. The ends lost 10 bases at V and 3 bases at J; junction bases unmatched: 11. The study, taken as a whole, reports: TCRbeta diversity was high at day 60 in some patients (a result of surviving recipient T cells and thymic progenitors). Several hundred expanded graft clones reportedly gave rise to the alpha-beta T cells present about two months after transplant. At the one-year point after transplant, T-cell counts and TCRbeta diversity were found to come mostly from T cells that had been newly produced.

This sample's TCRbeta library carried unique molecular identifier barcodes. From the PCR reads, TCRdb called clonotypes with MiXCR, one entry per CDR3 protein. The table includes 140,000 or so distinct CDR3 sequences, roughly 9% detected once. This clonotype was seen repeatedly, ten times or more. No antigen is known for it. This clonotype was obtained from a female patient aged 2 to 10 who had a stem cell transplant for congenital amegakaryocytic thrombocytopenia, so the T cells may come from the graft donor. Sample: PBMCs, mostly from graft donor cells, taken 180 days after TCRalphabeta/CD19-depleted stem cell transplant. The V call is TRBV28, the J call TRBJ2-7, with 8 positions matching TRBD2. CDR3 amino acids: CATRGGLAVYEQYF. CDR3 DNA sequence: TGTGCCACCCGGGGGGGTCTAGCGGTCTACGAGCAGTACTTC.